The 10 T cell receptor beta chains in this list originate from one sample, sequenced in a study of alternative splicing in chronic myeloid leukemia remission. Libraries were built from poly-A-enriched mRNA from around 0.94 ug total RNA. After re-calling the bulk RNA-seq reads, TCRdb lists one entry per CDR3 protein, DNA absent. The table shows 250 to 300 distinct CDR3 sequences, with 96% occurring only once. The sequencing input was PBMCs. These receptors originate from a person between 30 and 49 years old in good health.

CDR3 sequence reads: CASSTPSGGDFNEQFF. The V call is TRBV6-2 or TRBV6-3, the J call TRBJ2-1; TCRdb's assignment of TRBD2 cannot be checked, as there is no DNA. Germline V gives CDR1 MNHEY, CDR2 SVGEGT. The CDR3 is 16 amino acids.

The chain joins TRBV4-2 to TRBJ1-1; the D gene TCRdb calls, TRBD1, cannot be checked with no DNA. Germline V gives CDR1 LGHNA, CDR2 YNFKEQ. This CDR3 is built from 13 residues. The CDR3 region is CASSQDRQGEAFF.

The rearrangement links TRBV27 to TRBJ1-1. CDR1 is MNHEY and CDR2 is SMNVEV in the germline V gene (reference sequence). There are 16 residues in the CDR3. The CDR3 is CASSLSGVGGGTEAFF.

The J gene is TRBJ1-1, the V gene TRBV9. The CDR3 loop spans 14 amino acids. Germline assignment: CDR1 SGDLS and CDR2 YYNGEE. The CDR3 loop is CASSVGPEGTEAFF.

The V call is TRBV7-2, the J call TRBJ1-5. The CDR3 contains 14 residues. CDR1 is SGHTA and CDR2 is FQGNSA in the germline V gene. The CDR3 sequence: CASSLALNGHPQHF.

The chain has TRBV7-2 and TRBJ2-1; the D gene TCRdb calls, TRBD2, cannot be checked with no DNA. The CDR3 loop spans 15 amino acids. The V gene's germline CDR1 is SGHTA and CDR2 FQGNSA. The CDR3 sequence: CASSYGTSLYNEQFF.

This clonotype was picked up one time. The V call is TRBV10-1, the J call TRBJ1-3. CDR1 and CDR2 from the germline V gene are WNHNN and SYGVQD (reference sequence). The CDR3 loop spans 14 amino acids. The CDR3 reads CASSDASSGNTIYF.

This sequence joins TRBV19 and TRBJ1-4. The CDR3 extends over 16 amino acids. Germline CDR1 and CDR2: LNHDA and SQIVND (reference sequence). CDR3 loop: CASSGLRSSTNEKLFF.

The CDR3 sequence: CASNSQPQHF. The rearrangement joins TRBV28 to TRBJ1-5. The germline V gene encodes CDR1 MDHEN and CDR2 SYDVKM. This CDR3 is 10 amino acids long.

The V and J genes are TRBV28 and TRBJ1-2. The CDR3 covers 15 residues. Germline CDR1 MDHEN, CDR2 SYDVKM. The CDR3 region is CARSLPADRIYGYTF.